Below are 15 T cell receptor beta chains sequenced from a single sample in a study of shared clonotypes between healthy human individuals. The method was immunoSEQ multiplex PCR; TCRdb's version includes in-frame clones alone and lacks a portion of them. The table shows fewer than 600,000 clones, with 79% occurring only once. Sequencing used PBMCs. The receptors derive from a woman aged 40 to 55 in good health. Some clones in this sample may be carry-over from other donors' samples.

This clone was recorded once. V usage is TRBV4-2 and J usage is TRBJ1-3; 7 bases are shared with TRBD1. The CDR3 covers 15 residues. Germline values: CDR1 LGHNA, CDR2 YNFKEQ. Trimming removed 1 base from V and 4 bases from J; junction bases left unmatched: 4. The CDR3 region is CASSQGQGAGNTIYF. CDR3 in DNA: TGTGCCAGCAGCCAAGGACAGGGAGCAGGAAACACCATATATTTT.

The rearrangement uses TRBV10-2 and TRBJ2-1, with unresolved D. The CDR3 is made up of 13 amino acids. Looked up from germline, CDR1 is WSHSY and CDR2 is SAAADI. Trimming removed 6 bases at V and 6 bases at J, with 12 bases between. CDR3: CASSLSARNEQFF. The CDR3 DNA follows: TGCGCCAGCAGCCTGAGCGCGCGCAATGAGCAGTTCTTC.

This chain joins TRBV29-1 and TRBJ2-1, with 7 bases fitting TRBD2. V lost 1 base and J lost 7; bases outside the gene matches: 16. Germline loops: CDR1 SQVTM, CDR2 ANQGSEA. CDR3 length: 17 residues. CDR3 nucleotide sequence: TGCAGCGTTGAAGGATTTCCGGGGCCCGGGGGGTTTAATGAGCAGTTCTTC. This codes for CSVEGFPGPGGFNEQFF.

The chain links TRBV7-9 to TRBJ1-2, with D possibly being TRBD1 (5 bases). Looked up from germline, CDR1 is SEHNR and CDR2 is FQNEAQ (reference sequence). V was pared by 2 bases and J by 6 bases, with 13 bases between. This CDR3 has 14 residues. The CDR3 sequence is CASSLPGGVDGYTF. The CDR3, as DNA: TGTGCCAGCAGCTTACCCGGAGGGGTGGATGGCTACACCTTC. The entire variable domain, with the rest obtained from reference TRBV7-9 and TRBJ1-2, is as follows: DTGVSQNPRHKITKRGQNVTFRCDPISEHNRLYWYRQTLGQGPEFLTYFQNEAQLEKSRLLSDRFSAERPKGSFSTLEIQRTEQGDSAMYLCASSLPGGVDGYTFGSGTRLTVV.

The chain couples TRBV5-1 to TRBJ2-5; 7 positions match TRBD2. V shed 0 bases, J shed 1 base, and the junction held 3 bases outside the gene matches. From germline, CDR1 is SGHRS and CDR2 YFSETQ. The CDR3 runs to 15 residues. CDR3: CASSLVPSGQETQYF. The CDR3 DNA sequence: TGCGCCAGCAGCTTGGTTCCTAGCGGCCAAGAGACCCAGTACTTC.

This clone was recorded a few times. V and J are TRBV18 and TRBJ2-7, with D perhaps assigned TRBD1 or TRBD2 (6 bases each). CDR1 and CDR2 (germline): KGHSH, LQKENI. V lost 3 bases to trimming and J lost 6 bases, with 18 bases between them. The CDR3 runs 15 residues. In DNA form, the CDR3 reads TGTGCCAGCTCACCTGCGGGACACTCCCGGAGCGAGCAGTACTTC. As protein: CASSPAGHSRSEQYF.

DNA of the CDR3: TGTGCCAGTAGTTTGCGGGACTACAATCAGCCCCAGCATTTT. This codes for CASSLRDYNQPQHF. V is TRBV19 and J is TRBJ1-5; weak D call: TRBD1 (5 bases). Trimming took off 5 bases at V and 3 bases at J, with 11 bases between the two ends. The CDR3 runs to 14 residues. CDR1 LNHDA and CDR2 SQIVND come from the germline V gene (reference sequence).

This clone was picked up a small number of times. V and J are TRBV7-2 and TRBJ2-7, with D uncertain. The CDR3 has 15 amino acids. The germline gives CDR1 SGHTA, CDR2 FQGNSA. Trimming pared 4 bases from V and 0 bases from J, leaving 13 bases between. The CDR3 spells CASSSWVGSSYEQYF. CDR3 sequence (DNA): TGTGCCAGCAGCTCGTGGGTGGGCAGCTCCTACGAGCAGTACTTC. The full variable domain, in which reference TRBV7-2 and TRBJ2-7 provide the parts outside the CDR3, is GAGVSQSPSNKVTEKGKDVELRCDPISGHTALYWYRQSLGQGLEFLIYFQGNSAPDKSGLPSDRFSAERTGGSVSTLTIQRTQQEDSAVYLCASSSWVGSSYEQYFGPGTRLTVT.

V is TRBV6-6 and J is TRBJ2-7; 9 positions match TRBD2. Germline lookup yields CDR1 MNHNY and CDR2 SVGAGI (reference sequence). Trimming took 6 bases from V and 4 from J; bases not matched to a gene: 4. The CDR3 has 13 amino acids. CDR3 DNA sequence: TGTGCCAGCAGAGCGGGAGGCGAGTACGAGCAGTACTTC. This translates into CASRAGGEYEQYF.

This clone was found once. This chain joins TRBV12-5 and TRBJ2-5; TRBD1 matches at 9 bases. The ends lost 5 bases at V and 4 bases at J; junction bases unmatched: 2. CDR1 LGHNT and CDR2 FRNRAP come from the germline V gene. The CDR3 loop spans 13 amino acids. The CDR3 DNA sequence: TGTGCTAGTGGTGAACAGGGGGCAGAGACCCAGTACTTC. Encoded protein: CASGEQGAETQYF.

The chain couples TRBV7-9 to TRBJ1-2; D is ambiguous. Trimming shortened V by 4 bases and J by 7 bases, and 13 bases separated the two germline ends. The CDR3 is made up of 13 amino acids. Per the germline V gene, CDR1 is SEHNR and CDR2 is FQNEAQ (reference sequence). The DNA of the CDR3 is TGTGCCAGCAGCTGGGTCTCCTCCAGTGGCTACACCTTC. This codes for CASSWVSSSGYTF.

The chain is built from TRBV5-1 and TRBJ2-3; D is ambiguous. The germline V gene encodes CDR1 SGHRS and CDR2 YFSETQ. V was trimmed by 6 bases and J by 5 bases, leaving 7 bases between them. The CDR3 contains 11 residues. The chain's CDR3 is CASIVGDTQYF. As DNA, the CDR3 is TGCGCCAGCATAGTTGGAGATACGCAGTATTTT.

The genes are TRBV7-8 and TRBJ2-2; TRBD2 agrees at 9 bases. After removal of 0 bases from V and 5 bases from J, the junction contained 4 bases not matched to a gene. CDR3 length equals 16 residues. Germline assignment: CDR1 SGHVS and CDR2 FQNEAQ. Written as DNA, the CDR3 is TGTGCCAGCAGCTTAGCGTATCTAGCGGGGACCGGGGAGCTGTTTTTT. Amino acids: CASSLAYLAGTGELFF. Full variable domain (outside the CDR3, taken from reference TRBV7-8 and TRBJ2-2): GAGVSQSPRYKVAKRGQDVALRCDPISGHVSLFWYQQALGQGPEFLTYFQNEAQLDKSGLPSDRFFAERPEGSVSTLKIQRTQQEDSAVYLCASSLAYLAGTGELFFGEGSRLTVL.

J is TRBJ1-1 and V is TRBV7-3, with TRBD1 as a possible D gene (5 bases). CDR1 SGHTA and CDR2 FQGTGA come from the germline V gene. Deletions cut 2 bases from V and 2 bases from J, with 9 bases between. There are 14 residues in the CDR3. This CDR3 is CASSLDRINTEAFF. For the CDR3, the DNA is TGTGCCAGCAGCTTAGACAGAATCAACACTGAAGCTTTCTTT.

In this sample, this clone turned up once. The CDR3 loop reads CASSPAGANYGYTF. DNA of the CDR3: TGTGCCAGCTCACCGGCAGGAGCTAACTATGGCTACACCTTC. The genes are TRBV18 and TRBJ1-2; D gene uncertain. Looked up from germline, CDR1 is KGHSH and CDR2 is LQKENI. The germline V and J ends were trimmed by 3 bases and 0 bases, with 8 bases remaining between them. The CDR3 consists of 14 residues.